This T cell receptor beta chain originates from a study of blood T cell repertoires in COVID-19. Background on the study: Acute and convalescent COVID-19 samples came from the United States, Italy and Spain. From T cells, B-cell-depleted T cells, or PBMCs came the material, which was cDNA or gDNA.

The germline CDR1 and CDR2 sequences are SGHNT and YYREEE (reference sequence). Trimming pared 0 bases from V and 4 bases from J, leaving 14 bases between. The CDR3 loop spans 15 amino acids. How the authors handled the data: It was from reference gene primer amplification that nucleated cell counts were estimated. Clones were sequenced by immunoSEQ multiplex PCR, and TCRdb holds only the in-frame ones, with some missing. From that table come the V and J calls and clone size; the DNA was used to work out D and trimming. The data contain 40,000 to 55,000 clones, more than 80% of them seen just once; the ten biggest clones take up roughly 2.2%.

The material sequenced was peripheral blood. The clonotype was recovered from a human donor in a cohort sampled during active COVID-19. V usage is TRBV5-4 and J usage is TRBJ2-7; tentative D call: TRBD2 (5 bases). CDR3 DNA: TGTGCCAGCAGCTTGGAAGGACCTCGGGATTACGAGCAGTACTTC. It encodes CASSLEGPRDYEQYF.